The 12 T cell receptor beta chains below were found in one sample sequenced in a study of T cell repertoires in aging, cancer and after chemotherapy. Multiplex touch-down PCR with TRB-A/B primers amplified rearranged V-D-J TRB sequences. One entry per CDR3 protein, called by TCRdb with MiXCR from the multiplex PCR reads. The sample holds roughly 12,000 distinct CDR3 sequences, around 25% seen once. The template was genomic DNA from peripheral blood, not RNA. The sequenced sample was blood. Receptors were obtained from a human donor in good health.

As regards this clonotype: A junction end diverges from the germline sequence, so it may reflect a read error. The rearrangement uses TRBV5-6 and TRBJ1-4; 7 bases are a match to TRBD1. CDR1 and CDR2 from the germline V gene are SGHDT and YYEEEE. The CDR3 sequence is 15 residues long. The CDR3 region is CASRPRQGTREKLFF. DNA of the CDR3: TGCGCCAGCAGGCCGCGACAGGGAACGAGAGAAAAACTGTTTTTT.

Concerning this clonotype itself: Compared with germline, one end of the junction differs, possibly owing to a read error. V and J are TRBV5-1 and TRBJ1-2, with D uncertain. The CDR3 covers 17 residues. The V gene's germline CDR1 is SGHRS and CDR2 YFSETQ. CDR3 region: CASSGPGGPNFSYGYTF. The CDR3 nucleotides read TGTGCCAGCAGCGGGCCGGGAGGCCCGAATTTTAGCTATGGCTACACCTTC.

This clonotype was detected a few times. The V gene is TRBV6-2 or TRBV6-3, the J gene TRBJ2-5; D ambiguous. The CDR3 consists of 14 residues. V was pared by 0 bases and J by 7 bases, with 12 bases between. Germline-derived CDR1 and CDR2 are MNHEY and SVGEGT. In DNA form, the CDR3 reads TGTGCCAGCAGTTACTCGAGTTCCACCCTGACCCAGTACTTC. Protein product: CASSYSSSTLTQYF.

This sequence joins TRBV18 and TRBJ2-3; unclear D gene. CDR1 and CDR2 from the germline V gene are KGHSH and LQKENI. The CDR3 is 16 residues long. Trimming left V 1 base short and J 1 base short, with 12 bases between. CDR3 amino acids: CASSPRVDGGTDTQYF. CDR3 coding DNA: TGTGCCAGCTCACCACGGGTCGACGGTGGCACAGATACGCAGTATTTT.

This clonotype showed up just a few times. The V and J genes are TRBV19 and TRBJ1-5; 11 positions match TRBD1. The CDR3 loop spans 15 amino acids. Germline assignment: CDR1 LNHDA and CDR2 SQIVND (reference sequence). Unmatched junction bases numbered 8, after V lost 6 bases and J lost 7 bases. The CDR3 sequence: CASSPGQGASQPQHF. As DNA, the CDR3 is TGTGCCAGTAGCCCTGGACAGGGGGCAAGCCAGCCCCAGCATTTT.

This clonotype appeared a few times. The chain recombines TRBV6-2 or TRBV6-3 with TRBJ1-6, with D possibly TRBD1 on 5 matching bases. This CDR3 is built from 14 residues. From germline, CDR1 is MNHEY and CDR2 SVGEGT. Trimming took off 2 bases at V and 11 bases at J, with 13 bases between the two ends. The CDR3: CASSYDWGNPPLHF. In DNA, the CDR3 is TGTGCCAGCAGTTACGATTGGGGGAATCCACCCCTCCACTTT.

This clonotype was counted between two and nine times. The CDR3, as DNA: TGTGCCATCAGTGGTAGGGGGGGCCAAGAGACCCAGTACTTC. Its protein product is CAISGRGGQETQYF. V gene TRBV10-3 combines with J gene TRBJ2-5; D possibly corresponds to TRBD2 (7 bases). The CDR3 is made up of 14 amino acids. CDR1 and CDR2 (germline): ENHRY, SYGVKD. V gave up 4 bases and J gave up 1 base, with 10 bases separating them.

This sequence joins TRBV12-3 or TRBV12-4 and TRBJ2-5; 8 nucleotides match TRBD1. This CDR3 is 16 amino acids long. J lost 1 base, V lost 5 bases, and 9 bases had no gene match. The CDR3 protein is CASSDRGGGGQETQYF. CDR3 coding DNA: TGTGCCAGCAGTGACAGGGGCGGAGGGGGCCAAGAGACCCAGTACTTC.

The chain employs TRBV7-2 and TRBJ2-3; no clear D gene. Trimming left V 3 bases short and J 5 bases short, with 9 bases between. The CDR3 spans 13 residues. In germline, CDR1 is SGHTA, CDR2 FQGNSA. CDR3: CASSFDTLDTQYF. Written as DNA, the CDR3 is TGTGCCAGCAGCTTTGATACTTTAGATACGCAGTATTTT.

V is TRBV7-6 and J is TRBJ2-1; 14 positions agree with TRBD2. Germline V CDR1 and CDR2: SGHVS, FNYEAQ. The length of the CDR3 is 16 residues. Trimming removed 5 bases from V and 4 bases from J; junction bases left unmatched: 4. The CDR3 nucleotides read TGTGCCAGCAGCCCGGGACTAGCGGGGGTTTACAATGAGCAGTTCTTC. Protein sequence: CASSPGLAGVYNEQFF. The variable domain in full, with the rest retrieved from reference TRBV7-6 and TRBJ2-1, is GAGVSQSPRYKVTKRGQDVALRCDPISGHVSLYWYRQALGQGPEFLTYFNYEAQQDKSGLPNDRFSAERPEGSISTLTIQRTEQRDSAMYRCASSPGLAGVYNEQFFGPGTRLTVL.

This chain connects TRBV7-9 to TRBJ2-5; TRBD2 agrees at 7 bases. The ends lost 5 bases at V and 2 bases at J; junction bases unmatched: 8. This CDR3 spans 15 amino acids. Germline CDR1 reads SEHNR; CDR2 reads FQNEAQ (reference sequence). CDR3 in DNA: TGTGCCAGCAGCCCTGAGCGGGGCCCACAAGAGACCCAGTACTTC. Its translation is CASSPERGPQETQYF.

As DNA, the CDR3 is TGTGCCAGCAGACTTAGCGGGGGGGAAGAGACCCAGTACTTC. Amino acids: CASRLSGGEETQYF. The gene calls are TRBV12-3 or TRBV12-4 and TRBJ2-5; TRBD2 aligns across 11 bases. Losses at the gene ends were 6 bases for V and 3 bases for J; bases not matched to a gene: 3. The CDR3 spans 14 residues.